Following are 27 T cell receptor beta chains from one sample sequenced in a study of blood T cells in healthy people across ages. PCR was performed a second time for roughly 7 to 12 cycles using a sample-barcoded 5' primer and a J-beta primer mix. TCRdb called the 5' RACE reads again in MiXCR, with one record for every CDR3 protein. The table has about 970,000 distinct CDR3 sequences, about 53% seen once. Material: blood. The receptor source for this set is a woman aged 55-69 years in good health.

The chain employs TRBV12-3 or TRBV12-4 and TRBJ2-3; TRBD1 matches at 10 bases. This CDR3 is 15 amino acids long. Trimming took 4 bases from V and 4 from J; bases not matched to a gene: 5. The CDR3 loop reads CASSSDRGEADTQYF. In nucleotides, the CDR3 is TGTGCCAGCAGTTCGGACAGGGGGGAGGCAGATACGCAGTATTTT.

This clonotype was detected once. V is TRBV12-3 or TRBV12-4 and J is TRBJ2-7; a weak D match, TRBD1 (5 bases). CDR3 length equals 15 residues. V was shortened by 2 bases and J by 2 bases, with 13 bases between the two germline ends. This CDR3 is CASSLIWGRTYEQYF. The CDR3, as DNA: TGTGCCAGCAGTTTAATATGGGGCAGGACCTACGAGCAGTACTTC.

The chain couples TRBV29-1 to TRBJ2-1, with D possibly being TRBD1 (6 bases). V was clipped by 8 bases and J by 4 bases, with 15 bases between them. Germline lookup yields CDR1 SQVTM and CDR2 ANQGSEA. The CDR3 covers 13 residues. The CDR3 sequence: CSSGQRSYNEQFF. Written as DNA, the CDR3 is TGCAGCTCTGGACAGCGCTCATACAATGAGCAGTTCTTC.

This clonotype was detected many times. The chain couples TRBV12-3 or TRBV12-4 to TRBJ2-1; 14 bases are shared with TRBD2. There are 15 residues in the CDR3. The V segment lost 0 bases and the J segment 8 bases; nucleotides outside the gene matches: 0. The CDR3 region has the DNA TGTGCCAGCAGTTTAGCGGGACTAGCGGGAGATGAGCAGTTCTTC. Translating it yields CASSLAGLAGDEQFF.

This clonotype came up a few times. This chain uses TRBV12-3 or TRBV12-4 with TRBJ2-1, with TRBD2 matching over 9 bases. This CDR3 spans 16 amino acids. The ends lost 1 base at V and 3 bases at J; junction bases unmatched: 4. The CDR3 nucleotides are TGTGCCAGCAGTTTAGATCCTAGCGGGAACTACAATGAGCAGTTCTTC. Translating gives CASSLDPSGNYNEQFF.

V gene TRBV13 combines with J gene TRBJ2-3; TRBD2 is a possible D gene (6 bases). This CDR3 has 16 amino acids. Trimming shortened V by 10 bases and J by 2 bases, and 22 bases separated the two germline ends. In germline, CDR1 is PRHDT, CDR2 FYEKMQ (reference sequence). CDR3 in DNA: TGTGCCACCATCCGCTTGGGGGGTAGTAACACAGATACGCAGTATTTT. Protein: CATIRLGGSNTDTQYF.

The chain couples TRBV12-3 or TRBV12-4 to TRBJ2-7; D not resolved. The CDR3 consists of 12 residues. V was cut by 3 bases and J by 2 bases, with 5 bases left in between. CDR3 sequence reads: CASSFITYEQYF. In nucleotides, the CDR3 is TGTGCCAGCAGTTTTATCACCTACGAGCAGTACTTC.

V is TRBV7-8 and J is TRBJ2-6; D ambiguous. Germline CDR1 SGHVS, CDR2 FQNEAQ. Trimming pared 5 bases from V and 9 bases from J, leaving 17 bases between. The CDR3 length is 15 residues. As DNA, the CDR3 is TGTGCCAGCAGCCGACCACTGTCGGATGACAACGTCCTGACTTTC. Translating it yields CASSRPLSDDNVLTF.

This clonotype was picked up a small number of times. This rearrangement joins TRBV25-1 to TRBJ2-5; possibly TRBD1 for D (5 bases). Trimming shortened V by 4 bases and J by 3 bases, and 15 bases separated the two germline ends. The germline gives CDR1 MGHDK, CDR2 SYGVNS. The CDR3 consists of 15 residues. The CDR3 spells CASSVRGGGKETQYF. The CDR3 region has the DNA TGTGCCAGCAGTGTTAGGGGTGGCGGTAAAGAGACCCAGTACTTC. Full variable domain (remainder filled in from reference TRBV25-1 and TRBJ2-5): EADIYQTPRYLVIGTGKKITLECSQTMGHDKMYWYQQDPGMELHLIHYSYGVNSTEKGDLSSESTVSRIRTEHFPLTLESARPSHTSQYLCASSVRGGGKETQYFGPGTRLLVL.

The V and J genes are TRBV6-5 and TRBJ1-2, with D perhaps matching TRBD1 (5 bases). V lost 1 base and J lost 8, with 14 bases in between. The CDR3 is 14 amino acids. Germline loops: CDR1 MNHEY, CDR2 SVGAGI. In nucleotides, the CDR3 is TGTGCCAGCAGTTACTACGGCAGTGGGGGAGGCTACACCTTC. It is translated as CASSYYGSGGGYTF.

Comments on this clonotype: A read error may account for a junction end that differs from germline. The CDR3 is CASSLYQGTEAFF. In DNA, the CDR3 is TGCGCCAGCAGCTTATATCAAGGCACTGAAGCTTTCTTT. This chain joins TRBV7-9 and TRBJ1-1; no firm D call. The CDR3 is 13 amino acids. CDR1 is SEHNR and CDR2 is FQNEAQ in the germline V gene (reference sequence).

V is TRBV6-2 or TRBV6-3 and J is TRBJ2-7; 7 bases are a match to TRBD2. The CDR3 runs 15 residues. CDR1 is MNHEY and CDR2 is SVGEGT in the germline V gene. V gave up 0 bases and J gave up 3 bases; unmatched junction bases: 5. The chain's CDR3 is CASSYSTGGGYEQYF. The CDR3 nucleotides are TGTGCCAGCAGTTACTCGACGGGCGGGGGCTACGAGCAGTACTTC.

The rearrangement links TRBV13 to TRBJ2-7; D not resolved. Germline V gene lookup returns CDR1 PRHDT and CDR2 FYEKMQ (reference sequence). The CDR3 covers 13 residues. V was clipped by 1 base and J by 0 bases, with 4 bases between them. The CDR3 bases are TGTGCCAGCAGCTTAGACCACTCCTACGAGCAGTACTTC. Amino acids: CASSLDHSYEQYF.

The CDR3, as DNA: TGTGCCGGGAACCCGGGGGGCGGTGGCTACACCTTC. Protein sequence: CAGNPGGGGYTF. The chain employs TRBV2 and TRBJ1-2; D might be TRBD1 (6 bases). The length of the CDR3 is 12 residues. Trimming cost V 11 bases and J 7 bases, with 17 bases left between them. Germline CDR1 and CDR2: SNHLY and FYNNEI.

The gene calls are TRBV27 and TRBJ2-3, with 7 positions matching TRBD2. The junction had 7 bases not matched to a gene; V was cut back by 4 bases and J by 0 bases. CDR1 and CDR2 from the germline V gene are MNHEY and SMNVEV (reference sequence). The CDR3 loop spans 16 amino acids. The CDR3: CASSSPTSSSTDTQYF. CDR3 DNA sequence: TGTGCCAGCAGTTCGCCGACTAGCTCTAGCACAGATACGCAGTATTTT.

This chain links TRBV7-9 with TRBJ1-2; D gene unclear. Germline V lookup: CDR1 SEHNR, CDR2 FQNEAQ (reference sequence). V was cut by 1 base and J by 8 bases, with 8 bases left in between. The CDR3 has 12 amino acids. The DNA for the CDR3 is TGTGCCAGCAGCTTAGTTAGGGAAGGCTACACCTTC. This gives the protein CASSLVREGYTF.

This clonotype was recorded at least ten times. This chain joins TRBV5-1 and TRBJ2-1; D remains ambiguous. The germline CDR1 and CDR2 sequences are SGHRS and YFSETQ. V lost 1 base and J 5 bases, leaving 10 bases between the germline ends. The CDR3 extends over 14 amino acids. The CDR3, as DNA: TGCGCCAGCAGCTTGTTCTCCTCAGACAATGAGCAGTTCTTC. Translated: CASSLFSSDNEQFF.

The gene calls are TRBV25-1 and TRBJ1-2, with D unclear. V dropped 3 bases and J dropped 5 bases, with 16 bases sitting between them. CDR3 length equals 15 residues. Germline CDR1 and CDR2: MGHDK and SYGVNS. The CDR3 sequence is CASSDRKGSGYGYTF. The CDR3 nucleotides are TGTGCCAGCAGTGATAGGAAAGGGAGCGGGTATGGCTACACCTTC.

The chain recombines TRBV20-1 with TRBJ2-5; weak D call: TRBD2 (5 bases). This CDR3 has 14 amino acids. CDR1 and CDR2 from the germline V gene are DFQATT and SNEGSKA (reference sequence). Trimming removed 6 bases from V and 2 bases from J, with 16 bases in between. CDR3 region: CSAIIPGYQETQYF. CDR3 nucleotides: TGCAGTGCGATAATTCCGGGATATCAAGAGACCCAGTACTTC.

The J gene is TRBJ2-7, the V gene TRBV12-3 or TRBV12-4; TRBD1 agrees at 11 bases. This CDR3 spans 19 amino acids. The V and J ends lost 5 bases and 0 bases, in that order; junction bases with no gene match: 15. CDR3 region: CASSPGQGATGVSSYEQYF. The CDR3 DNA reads TGTGCCAGCAGTCCCGGACAGGGGGCAACAGGGGTTAGCTCCTACGAGCAGTACTTC.

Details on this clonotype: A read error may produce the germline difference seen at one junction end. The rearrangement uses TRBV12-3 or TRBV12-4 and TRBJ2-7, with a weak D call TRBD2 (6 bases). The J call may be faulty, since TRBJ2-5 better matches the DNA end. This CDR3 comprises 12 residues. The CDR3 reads CTSRTTGGTQYF. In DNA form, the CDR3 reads TGTACCAGCAGAACAACCGGGGGGACCCAGTACTTC.

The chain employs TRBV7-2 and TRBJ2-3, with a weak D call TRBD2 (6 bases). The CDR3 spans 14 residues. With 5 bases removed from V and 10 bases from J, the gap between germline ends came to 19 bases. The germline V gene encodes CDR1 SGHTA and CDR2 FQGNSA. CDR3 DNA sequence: TGTGCCAGCAGCGGAACCGGGACTTGGGATGCGCAGTATTTT. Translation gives CASSGTGTWDAQYF.

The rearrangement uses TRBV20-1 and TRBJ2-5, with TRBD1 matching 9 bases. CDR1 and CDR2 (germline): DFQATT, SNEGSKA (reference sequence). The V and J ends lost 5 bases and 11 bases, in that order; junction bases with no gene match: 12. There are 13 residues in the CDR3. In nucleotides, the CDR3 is TGCAGTGCTGGAAGACAGGGGGGAAAGGAGCAGTACTTC. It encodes CSAGRQGGKEQYF.

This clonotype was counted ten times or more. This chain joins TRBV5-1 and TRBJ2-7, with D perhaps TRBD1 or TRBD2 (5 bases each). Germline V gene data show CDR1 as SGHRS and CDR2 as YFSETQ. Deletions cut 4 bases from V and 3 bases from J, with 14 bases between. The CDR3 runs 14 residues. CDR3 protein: CASSTGTVNYEQYF. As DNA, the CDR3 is TGCGCCAGCAGCACCGGGACGGTGAACTACGAGCAGTACTTC. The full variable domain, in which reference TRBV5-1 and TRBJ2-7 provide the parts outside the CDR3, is KAGVTQTPRYLIKTRGQQVTLSCSPISGHRSVSWYQQTPGQGLQFLFEYFSETQRNKGNFPGRFSGRQFSNSRSEMNVSTLELGDSALYLCASSTGTVNYEQYFGPGTRLTVT.

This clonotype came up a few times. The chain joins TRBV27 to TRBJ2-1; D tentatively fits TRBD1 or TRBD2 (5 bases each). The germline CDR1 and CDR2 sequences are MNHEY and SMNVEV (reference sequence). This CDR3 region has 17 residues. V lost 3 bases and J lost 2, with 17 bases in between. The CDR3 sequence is CASSLGVGLSAYNEQFF. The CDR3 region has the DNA TGTGCCAGCAGTTTGGGGGTGGGGCTCTCAGCCTACAATGAGCAGTTCTTC.

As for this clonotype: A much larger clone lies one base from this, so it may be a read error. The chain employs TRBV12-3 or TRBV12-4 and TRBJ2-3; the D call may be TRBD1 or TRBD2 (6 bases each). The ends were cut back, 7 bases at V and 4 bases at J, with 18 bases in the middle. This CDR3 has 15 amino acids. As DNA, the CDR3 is TGTGCCAGCACCCCTAGGGGGGATGGCGCAGATACGCAGTATTTT. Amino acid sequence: CASTPRGDGADTQYF.

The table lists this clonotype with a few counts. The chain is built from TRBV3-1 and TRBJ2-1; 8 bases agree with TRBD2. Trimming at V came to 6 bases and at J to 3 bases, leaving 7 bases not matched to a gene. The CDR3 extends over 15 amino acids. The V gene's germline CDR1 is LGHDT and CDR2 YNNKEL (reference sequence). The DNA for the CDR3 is TGTGCCAGCAGTCTCGATAGCGGGGTCTACAATGAGCAGTTCTTC. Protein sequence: CASSLDSGVYNEQFF.